Below, 15 T cell receptor beta chains from the same sample are listed, as sequenced in a study of blood T cell repertoires in COVID-19. Assay used: immunoSEQ multiplex PCR; TCRdb lists only in-frame clones, some missing. This sample carries more than 110,000 clones, approximately 85% of them seen once, and the ten largest clones take 2.5% to 3%. Sequenced material: peripheral blood. Every receptor here comes from a man aged 50-59 years with acute or convalescent COVID-19.

This clone was counted only a few times. The gene calls are TRBV3-1 (or the pseudogene TRBV3-2) and TRBJ1-4; D might be TRBD1 (6 bases). The germline CDR1 and CDR2 sequences are LGHDT and YNNKEL (reference sequence). V lost 2 bases and J 3 bases, leaving 13 bases between the germline ends. CDR3 size: 16 residues. The CDR3 bases are TGTGCCAGCAGCCAATGGGGGCCAACAGCTAATGAAAAACTGTTTTTT. This translates into CASSQWGPTANEKLFF.

Regarding this clone: This sample also contains other DNA sequences that code for the same CDR3. J is TRBJ2-7 and V is TRBV2; possible D gene TRBD2, 7 bases. The V gene lost 0 bases and the J gene lost 4 bases, with 16 bases spanning the gap. There are 16 residues in the CDR3. Germline V gene lookup returns CDR1 SNHLY and CDR2 FYNNEI. The CDR3 protein is CASSEAGRGGGYEQYF. The CDR3 coding sequence is TGTGCCAGCAGTGAAGCGGGGCGAGGGGGGGGTTACGAGCAGTACTTC.

CDR3 residues: CASSEVVTGGSNGYTF. CDR3 DNA sequence: TGTGCCAGCAGTGAAGTTGTAACAGGGGGCTCAAATGGCTACACCTTC. The V gene is TRBV6-1, the J gene TRBJ1-2; 9 nucleotides match TRBD1. CDR3 size: 16 residues. Germline assignment: CDR1 MNHNS and CDR2 SASEGT. Unmatched junction bases numbered 9, after V lost 1 base and J lost 6 bases.

J is TRBJ2-3 and V is TRBV10-1; 10 nucleotides align to TRBD2. This CDR3 region has 16 residues. J was trimmed by 4 bases and V by 0 bases; bases with no gene match: 4. Germline loops: CDR1 WNHNN, CDR2 SYGVQD (reference sequence). This CDR3 reads CASSESPSGSPDTQYF. The CDR3 DNA reads TGCGCCAGCAGTGAGTCGCCTAGCGGGAGCCCAGATACGCAGTATTTT.

V usage is TRBV18 and J usage is TRBJ2-5; D is perhaps TRBD1 (6 bases). Looked up from germline, CDR1 is KGHSH and CDR2 is LQKENI. V was trimmed by 3 bases and J by 4 bases, leaving 15 bases between them. CDR3 length: 15 amino acids. CDR3 nucleotide sequence: TGTGCCAGCTCACCCCGCAATACAGGGCCAGAGACCCAGTACTTC. It codes for CASSPRNTGPETQYF.

This rearrangement joins TRBV11-2 to TRBJ2-1; 8 bases fit TRBD2. The ends lost 4 bases at V and 15 bases at J; junction bases unmatched: 11. The CDR3 extends over 13 amino acids. CDR1 and CDR2 from the germline V gene are SGHAT and FQNNGV. The CDR3 here is CASSSPDGRDRFF. CDR3 DNA sequence: TGTGCCAGCAGCTCCCCTGACGGGAGGGACCGGTTCTTC.

This sequence joins TRBV4-1 and TRBJ2-1, with a weak D call TRBD2 (5 bases). CDR3 size: 18 residues. CDR1 is MGHRA and CDR2 is YSYEKL in the germline V gene. V lost 0 bases, J lost 0 bases, and 15 bases lay in between. CDR3 in amino acids: CASSQEDDPGSSYNEQFF. CDR3 nucleotide sequence: TGCGCCAGCAGCCAAGAGGATGATCCGGGGAGCTCCTACAATGAGCAGTTCTTC.

This clone came up a few times. This chain's CDR3 is CASSVVSSGGQETQYF. The CDR3 bases are TGTGCCAGCAGCGTAGTGTCTAGCGGGGGTCAAGAGACCCAGTACTTC. J is TRBJ2-5 and V is TRBV9, with 10 nucleotides matching TRBD2. This CDR3 is built from 16 residues. Trimming removed 0 bases from V and 2 bases from J; junction bases left unmatched: 4. From germline, CDR1 is SGDLS and CDR2 YYNGEE.

The rearrangement joins TRBV10-3 to TRBJ2-5, with a weak D call TRBD2 (6 bases). The germline CDR1 and CDR2 sequences are ENHRY and SYGVKD. V was shortened by 3 bases and J by 3 bases, with 8 bases between the two germline ends. The CDR3 consists of 13 residues. The chain's CDR3 is CAISERLEETQYF. CDR3 coding DNA: TGTGCCATCAGTGAAAGACTAGAAGAGACCCAGTACTTC.

V is TRBV5-1 and J is TRBJ2-1; tentative D call: TRBD2 (6 bases). This CDR3 contains 15 residues. The V end lost 1 base, the J end lost 4 bases, and 12 bases lay between the germline ends. Per germline, CDR1 SGHRS and CDR2 YFSETQ. CDR3 nucleotides: TGCGCCAGCAGCTTGCTCTCAGGGACTTACAATGAGCAGTTCTTC. Translated: CASSLLSGTYNEQFF.

The V gene is TRBV5-5, the J gene TRBJ2-5, with D possibly matching TRBD2 (6 bases). Trimming removed 0 bases from V and 5 bases from J, with 17 bases in between. Germline V gene sequence: CDR1 SGHKS, CDR2 YYEKEE (reference sequence). This CDR3 has 16 amino acids. CDR3 residues: CASSLVGGPGGETQYF. The DNA for the CDR3 is TGTGCCAGCAGCTTGGTTGGAGGGCCCGGAGGCGAGACCCAGTACTTC.

The rearrangement joins TRBV28 to TRBJ1-5; TRBD1 is a possible D gene (6 bases). This CDR3 region has 15 residues. V was shortened by 6 bases and J by 0 bases, with 12 bases between the two germline ends. Germline V gives CDR1 MDHEN, CDR2 SYDVKM. The CDR3 here is CASRGWDNSNQPQHF. The CDR3 nucleotides read TGTGCCAGCAGGGGTTGGGACAATAGCAATCAGCCCCAGCATTTT.

V gene TRBV6-1 combines with J gene TRBJ1-2; maybe TRBD1 (5 bases). V lost 2 bases to trimming and J lost 1 base, with 20 bases between them. The length of the CDR3 is 18 residues. Germline lookup yields CDR1 MNHNS and CDR2 SASEGT. The DNA for the CDR3 is TGTGCCAGCAGTGAAAGGGGTTGGTCCACTACCCTTAACTATGGCTACACCTTC. This translates into CASSERGWSTTLNYGYTF.

Notes on this clone: A junction boundary mismatches the germline segment, possibly from a read error. The chain joins TRBV7-7 to TRBJ2-1; possible D gene TRBD1, 5 bases. Germline V gene lookup returns CDR1 SSHAT and CDR2 FNYEAQ (reference sequence). The CDR3 spans 13 residues. The DNA of the CDR3 is TGTGCTAGCAGCTTTTCAGGGTTGAATGAGCAGTTCTTC. This codes for CASSFSGLNEQFF.

The gene calls are TRBV27 and TRBJ1-2; 9 bases fit TRBD1. The CDR3 is 14 amino acids. Trimming removed 3 bases from V and 7 bases from J; junction bases left unmatched: 6. Germline lookup yields CDR1 MNHEY and CDR2 SMNVEV (reference sequence). The CDR3 loop is CASSFSTGGSGYTF. CDR3 nucleotides: TGTGCCAGCAGTTTCTCGACAGGGGGTAGTGGCTACACCTTC.